Below are 14 T cell receptor beta chains sequenced from a single sample in a study of T-cell reconstitution after alpha-beta-depleted transplantation in children. Library preparation (for TCRbeta) was performed with unique molecular identifiers. MiXCR, run by TCRdb on the PCR reads, gives a single entry per CDR3 protein. Seen here are some 830,000 distinct CDR3 sequences, 16% observed once, and the top ten hold 5%. Source: PBMCs, mostly from graft donor cells, taken 360 days after TCRalphabeta/CD19-depleted stem cell transplant. These receptors originate from a male patient younger than 18 who had a stem cell transplant for acute lymphoblastic leukemia, so the T cells may come from the graft donor.

DNA for the CDR3: TGTGCCAGCTCACAGACTCTCCGGGACGGGAACGACGGAAAACTGTTTTTT. Protein: CASSQTLRDGNDGKLFF. V usage is TRBV18 and J usage is TRBJ1-4; TRBD1 is a possible D gene (5 bases). The V gene lost 4 bases and the J gene lost 10 bases, with 25 bases spanning the gap. The germline gives CDR1 KGHSH, CDR2 LQKENI. This CDR3 spans 17 amino acids.

This clonotype has a handful of counts. The chain employs TRBV12-3 or TRBV12-4 and TRBJ1-6, with no clear D. V lost 10 bases and J lost 6, with 13 bases in between. The CDR3 is 13 amino acids. CDR3 in amino acids: CATLANPNSPLHF. CDR3 in DNA: TGTGCCACCCTCGCTAACCCTAATTCACCCCTCCACTTT.

This clonotype was counted a few times. The chain has TRBV25-1 and TRBJ2-7; TRBD1 matches at 9 bases. Trimming cost V 3 bases and J 3 bases; bases outside gene matches: 3. Germline V gene lookup returns CDR1 MGHDK and CDR2 SYGVNS. The CDR3 runs 14 residues. CDR3 in DNA: TGTGCCAGCAGTGAGACAGGGGGGTTCTACGAGCAGTACTTC. Translation gives CASSETGGFYEQYF.

The CDR3 is CASSPVGDEQFF. CDR3 in DNA: TGTGCCAGCAGTCCCGTTGGGGATGAGCAGTTCTTC. The chain recombines TRBV27 with TRBJ2-1, with D uncertain. Germline V lookup: CDR1 MNHEY, CDR2 SMNVEV (reference sequence). Deletions cut 5 bases from V and 8 bases from J, with 10 bases between. The CDR3 extends over 12 amino acids.

The chain employs TRBV9 and TRBJ2-7; 7 bases fit TRBD1. Germline lookup yields CDR1 SGDLS and CDR2 YYNGEE. The CDR3 runs to 15 residues. J gave up 2 bases and V 2 bases, and 7 bases lay outside the gene matches. This chain's CDR3 is CASSVTTGTPYEQYF. The CDR3 DNA follows: TGTGCCAGCAGCGTCACGACAGGGACCCCCTACGAGCAGTACTTC. Full variable domain (outside the CDR3, taken from reference TRBV9 and TRBJ2-7): DSGVTQTPKHLITATGQRVTLRCSPRSGDLSVYWYQQSLDQGLQFLIQYYNGEERAKGNILERFSAQQFPDLHSELNLSSLELGDSALYFCASSVTTGTPYEQYFGPGTRLTVT.

V is TRBV5-1 and J is TRBJ2-3; maybe TRBD2 (6 bases). The germline V and J ends were trimmed by 4 bases and 4 bases, with 16 bases remaining between them. Germline V CDR1 and CDR2: SGHRS, YFSETQ. This CDR3 is built from 15 residues. The chain's CDR3 is CASSEGLAWADTQYF. DNA of the CDR3: TGCGCCAGCAGCGAGGGACTTGCATGGGCAGATACGCAGTATTTT.

The CDR3 DNA reads as TGTGCCTGGCAGGGGCTAGCGCTATACAATGAGCAGTTCTTC. Protein sequence: CAWQGLALYNEQFF. The rearrangement links TRBV30 to TRBJ2-1; either TRBD1 or TRBD2 may supply D (6 bases each). There are 14 residues in the CDR3. Trimming removed 5 bases from V and 4 bases from J, with 15 bases in between. CDR1 is GTSNPN, CDR2 SVGIG, per germline (reference sequence).

This clonotype occurred many times. The chain uses TRBV29-1 and TRBJ2-7; D possibly uses TRBD1 or TRBD2 (6 bases each). The CDR3 loop spans 12 amino acids. Germline values: CDR1 SQVTM, CDR2 ANQGSEA. V was cut by 5 bases and J by 5 bases, with 13 bases left in between. CDR3 DNA sequence: TGCAGCGTTTACGGGGGCCTCGACGAGCAGTACTTC. As protein: CSVYGGLDEQYF.

This clonotype came up a few times. The rearrangement joins TRBV5-1 to TRBJ2-5; TRBD2 matches at 9 bases. Germline V lookup: CDR1 SGHRS, CDR2 YFSETQ. Germline trimming cut 1 base from V and 2 bases from J; bases unmatched to any gene: 6. The CDR3 has 16 amino acids. The CDR3 reads CASSLRQTSGQETQYF. The CDR3 DNA reads as TGCGCCAGCAGCTTGAGGCAGACTAGCGGACAAGAGACCCAGTACTTC.

There are many counts of this clonotype. The rearrangement links TRBV15 to TRBJ2-7; D call uncertain. CDR3 size: 13 residues. Germline CDR1 and CDR2: LNHNV and YYDKDF (reference sequence). V was trimmed by 1 base and J by 3 bases, leaving 7 bases between them. The chain's CDR3 is CATSRGTVYEQYF. Here the CDR3 DNA reads TGTGCCACCAGCAGAGGTACAGTCTACGAGCAGTACTTC.

This clonotype has ten or more counts. The rearrangement uses TRBV11-2 and TRBJ2-1; D gene ambiguous. The CDR3 runs to 13 residues. Germline values: CDR1 SGHAT, CDR2 FQNNGV. The V gene lost 1 base and the J gene lost 10 bases, with 11 bases spanning the gap. Here the CDR3 DNA reads TGTGCCAGCAGCTTAGGTCTTGTTGTGGAGCAGTTCTTC. Protein sequence: CASSLGLVVEQFF.

This sequence joins TRBV5-1 and TRBJ1-3; possibly TRBD1 for D (6 bases). Trimming shortened V by 0 bases and J by 2 bases, and 9 bases separated the two germline ends. This CDR3 spans 15 amino acids. The germline V gene encodes CDR1 SGHRS and CDR2 YFSETQ. The CDR3 coding sequence is TGCGCCAGCAGCTTGGAGGGACACCCTGGAAACACCATATATTTT. Protein product: CASSLEGHPGNTIYF.

The J gene is TRBJ2-1, the V gene TRBV10-3, with D possibly matching TRBD2 (6 bases). The V gene's germline CDR1 is ENHRY and CDR2 SYGVKD. This CDR3 has 17 amino acids. Trimming shortened V by 0 bases and J by 7 bases, and 19 bases separated the two germline ends. This CDR3 reads CAISESCRDWGSNEQFF. The CDR3 region has the DNA TGTGCCATCAGTGAGTCATGCCGGGACTGGGGCTCAAATGAGCAGTTCTTC.

The rearrangement links TRBV9 to TRBJ2-7, with D perhaps matching TRBD2 (5 bases). This CDR3 region has 15 residues. Germline V gives CDR1 SGDLS, CDR2 YYNGEE. With 7 bases removed from V and 0 bases from J, the gap between germline ends came to 17 bases. In DNA form, the CDR3 reads TGTGCCAGCGGTAGCGTCGCGTCCCCCTCCTACGAGCAGTACTTC. This gives the protein CASGSVASPSYEQYF.